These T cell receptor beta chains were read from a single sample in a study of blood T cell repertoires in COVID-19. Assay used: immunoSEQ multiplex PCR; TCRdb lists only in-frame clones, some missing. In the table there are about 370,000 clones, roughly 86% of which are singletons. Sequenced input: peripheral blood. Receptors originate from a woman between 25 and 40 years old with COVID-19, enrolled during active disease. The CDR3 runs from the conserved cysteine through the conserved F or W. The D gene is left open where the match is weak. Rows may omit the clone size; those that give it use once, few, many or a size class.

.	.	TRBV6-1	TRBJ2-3	CASSEERDSTDTQYF	TGTGCCAGCAGTGAAGAACGGGACTCCACAGATACGCAGTATTTT
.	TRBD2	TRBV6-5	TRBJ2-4	CASAGTAGLAGNF	TGTGCCAGCGCCGGGACAGCGGGACTAGCGGGTAACTTC
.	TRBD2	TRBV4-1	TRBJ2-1	CASSQERLAVVYEQFF	TGCGCCAGCAGCCAAGAAAGGCTAGCGGTCGTCTATGAGCAGTTCTTC
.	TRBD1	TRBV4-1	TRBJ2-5	CASRDRGPGETQYF	TGCGCCAGCCGGGACAGGGGACCAGGGGAGACCCAGTACTTC
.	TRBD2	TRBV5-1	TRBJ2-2	CASSFTSGRAPGELFF	TGCGCCAGCAGCTTCACTAGCGGGAGGGCCCCCGGGGAGCTGTTTTTT
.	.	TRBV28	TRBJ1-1	CASNLGLKNTEAFF	TGTGCCAGCAACCTGGGACTCAAGAACACTGAAGCTTTCTTT
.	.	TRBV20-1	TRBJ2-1	CSAGQGNEQFF	TGCAGTGCTGGGCAGGGGAATGAGCAGTTCTTC
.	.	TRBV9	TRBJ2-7	CASSGGLAGTYEQYF	TGTGCCAGCAGCGGCGGACTTGCGGGGACCTACGAGCAGTACTTC
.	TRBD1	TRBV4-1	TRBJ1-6	CASSRGTVGNSPLHF	TGCGCCAGCAGCCGTGGGACAGTGGGAAATTCACCCCTCCACTTT
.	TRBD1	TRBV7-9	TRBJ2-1	CASSSHFGTGENEQFF	TGTGCCAGCAGCTCACATTTCGGGACAGGGGAGAATGAGCAGTTCTTC
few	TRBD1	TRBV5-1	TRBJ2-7	CASSSLQGLLYEQYF	TGCGCCAGCAGCTCACTACAGGGGTTGCTCTACGAGCAGTACTTC
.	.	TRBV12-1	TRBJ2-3	CASSLEASNEYF	TGTGCCAGCAGCTTGGAGGCCAGTAACGAGTATTTT
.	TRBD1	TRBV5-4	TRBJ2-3	CASSIRTGITDTQYF	TGTGCCAGCAGCATCCGGACAGGGATCACAGATACGCAGTATTTT
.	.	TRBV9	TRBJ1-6	CASSVSTGMNSPLHF	TGTGCCAGCAGCGTATCAACAGGGATGAATTCACCCCTCCACTTT
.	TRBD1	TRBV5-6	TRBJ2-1	CASSSQGARSYNEQFF	TGTGCCAGCAGCTCTCAGGGGGCGAGGTCCTACAATGAGCAGTTCTTC
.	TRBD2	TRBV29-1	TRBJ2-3	CSVLKASGGSTDTQYF	TGCAGCGTTCTCAAGGCTAGCGGGGGGAGCACAGATACGCAGTATTTT
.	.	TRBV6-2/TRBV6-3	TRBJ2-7	CASSYSRDSRREKQYF	TGTGCCAGCAGTTACTCCCGGGACTCTCGCCGGGAGAAGCAGTACTTC
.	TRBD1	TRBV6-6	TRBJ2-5	CASSYTGQGARETQYF	TGTGCCAGCAGTTACACCGGACAGGGGGCTAGGGAGACCCAGTACTTC
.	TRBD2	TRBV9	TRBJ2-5	CASSAFGLAQETQYF	TGTGCCAGCAGCGCCTTCGGACTAGCTCAGGAGACCCAGTACTTC
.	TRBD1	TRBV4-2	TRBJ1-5	CASSQGGQGNQPQHF	TGTGCCAGCAGCCAAGGGGGACAGGGAAATCAGCCCCAGCATTTT
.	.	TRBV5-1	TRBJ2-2	CASNIQGLFTGELFF	TGCGCCAGCAACATTCAGGGACTGTTCACCGGGGAGCTGTTTTTT
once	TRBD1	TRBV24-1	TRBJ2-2	CATSEPGTGITGELFF	TGTGCCACCAGTGAACCCGGGACAGGGATAACCGGGGAGCTGTTTTTT
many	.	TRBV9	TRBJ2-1	CASSAGSSYNEQFF	TGTGCCAGCAGCGCCGGGAGCTCCTACAATGAGCAGTTCTTC
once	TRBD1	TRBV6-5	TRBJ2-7	CASSTGQVFYEQYF	TGTGCCAGCAGTACCGGACAGGTTTTTTACGAGCAGTACTTC
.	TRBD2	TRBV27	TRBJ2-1	CASSILAGDSEQFF	TGTGCCAGCAGCATACTAGCGGGAGATAGTGAGCAGTTCTTC
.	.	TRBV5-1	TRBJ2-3	CASSTDLGETQYF	TGCGCCAGCAGCACGGACTTGGGAGAAACGCAGTATTTT
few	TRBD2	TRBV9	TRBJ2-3	CASSFRGGAQTDTQYF	TGTGCCAGCAGCTTTCGCGGGGGAGCGCAAACAGATACGCAGTATTTT
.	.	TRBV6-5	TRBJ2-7	CASTRGLGDEQYF	TGTGCCAGCACGCGGGGGCTGGGCGACGAGCAGTACTTC
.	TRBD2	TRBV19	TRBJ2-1	CASSILAGNSYNEQFF	TGTGCCAGTAGTATCCTAGCGGGGAACTCCTACAATGAGCAGTTCTTC
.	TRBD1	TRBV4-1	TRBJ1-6	CASSLGTGRIRNSPLHF	TGCGCCAGCAGCCTCGGGACAGGGCGGATTAGGAATTCACCCCTCCACTTT
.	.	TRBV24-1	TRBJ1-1	CATSLGTPNTEAFF	TGTGCCACCAGTCTCGGGACACCGAACACTGAAGCTTTCTTT
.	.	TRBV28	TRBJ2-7	CASSTTPYEQYF	TGTGCCAGCAGTACGACTCCTTACGAGCAGTACTTC
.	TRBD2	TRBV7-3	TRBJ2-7	CASSPSGSLHEQYF	TGTGCCAGCAGCCCTAGCGGGAGTCTCCACGAGCAGTACTTC
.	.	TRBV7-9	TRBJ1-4	CASSLAPVTNEKLFF	TGTGCCAGCAGCTTAGCGCCAGTTACTAATGAAAAACTGTTTTTT
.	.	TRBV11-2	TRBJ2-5	CASSSRGFSGQETQYF	TGTGCCAGCAGCAGCCGTGGGTTTAGCGGCCAAGAGACCCAGTACTTC